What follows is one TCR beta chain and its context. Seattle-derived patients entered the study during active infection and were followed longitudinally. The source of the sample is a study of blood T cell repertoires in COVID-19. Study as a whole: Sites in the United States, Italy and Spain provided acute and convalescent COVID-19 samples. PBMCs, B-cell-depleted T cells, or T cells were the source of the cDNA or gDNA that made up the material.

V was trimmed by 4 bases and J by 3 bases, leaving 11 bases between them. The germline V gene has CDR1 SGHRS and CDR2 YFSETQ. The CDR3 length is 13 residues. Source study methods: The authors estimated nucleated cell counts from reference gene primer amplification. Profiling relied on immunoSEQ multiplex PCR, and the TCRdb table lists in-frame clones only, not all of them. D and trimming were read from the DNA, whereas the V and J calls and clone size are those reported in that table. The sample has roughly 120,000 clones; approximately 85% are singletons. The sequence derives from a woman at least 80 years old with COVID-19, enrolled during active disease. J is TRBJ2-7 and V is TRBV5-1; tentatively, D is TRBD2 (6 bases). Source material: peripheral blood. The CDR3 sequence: CASSLLRDYEQYF. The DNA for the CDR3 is TGCGCCAGCAGCCTATTGCGGGACTACGAGCAGTACTTC.